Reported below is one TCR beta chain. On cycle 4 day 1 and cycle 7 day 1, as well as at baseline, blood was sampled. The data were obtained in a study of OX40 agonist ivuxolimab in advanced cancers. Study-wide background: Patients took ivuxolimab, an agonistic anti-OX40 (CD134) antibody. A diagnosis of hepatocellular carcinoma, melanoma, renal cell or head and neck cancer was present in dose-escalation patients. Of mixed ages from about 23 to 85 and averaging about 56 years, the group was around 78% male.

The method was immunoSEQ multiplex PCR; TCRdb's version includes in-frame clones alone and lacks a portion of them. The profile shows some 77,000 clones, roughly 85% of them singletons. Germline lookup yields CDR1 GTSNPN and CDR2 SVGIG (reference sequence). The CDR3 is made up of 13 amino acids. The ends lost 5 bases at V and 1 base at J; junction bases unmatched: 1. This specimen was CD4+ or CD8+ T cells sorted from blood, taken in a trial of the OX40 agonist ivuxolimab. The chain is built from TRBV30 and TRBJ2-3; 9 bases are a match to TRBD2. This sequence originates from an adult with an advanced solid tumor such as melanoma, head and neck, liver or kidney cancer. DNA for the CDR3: TGTGCCTGGGCTAGCGGGGGCACAGATACGCAGTATTTT. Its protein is CAWASGGTDTQYF.